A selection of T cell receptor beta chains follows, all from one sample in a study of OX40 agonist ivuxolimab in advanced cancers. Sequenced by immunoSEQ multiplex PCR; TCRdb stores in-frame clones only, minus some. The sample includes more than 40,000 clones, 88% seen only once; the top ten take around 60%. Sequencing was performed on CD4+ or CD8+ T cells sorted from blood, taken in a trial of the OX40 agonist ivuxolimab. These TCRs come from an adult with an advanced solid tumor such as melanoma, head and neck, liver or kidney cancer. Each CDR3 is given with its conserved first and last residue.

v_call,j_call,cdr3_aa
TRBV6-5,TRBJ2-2,CASRASGPVGELFF
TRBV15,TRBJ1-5,CATSKLRGYQPQHF
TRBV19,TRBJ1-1,CASSPLGQANTEAFF
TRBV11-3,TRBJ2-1,CASSLVFLDFNEQFF
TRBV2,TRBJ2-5,CASSDGLEGRTQYF
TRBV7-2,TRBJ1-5,CASSSQINQPQHF
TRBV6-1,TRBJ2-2,CASSGLAGASGELFF
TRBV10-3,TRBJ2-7,CAITPGRGENEQYF
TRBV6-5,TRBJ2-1,CASRTSGNEQFF
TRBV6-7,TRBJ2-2,CASSPRLAGACFGELFF
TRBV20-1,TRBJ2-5,CSAGNGETQYF
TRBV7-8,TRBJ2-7,CASSLAQPYEQYF
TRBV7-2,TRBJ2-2,CASSLASPGGLRATGELFF
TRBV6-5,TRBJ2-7,CASSRRWAYEQYF
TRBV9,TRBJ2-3,CASSVELGQGIDTQYF
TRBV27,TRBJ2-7,CASSVRDGYSYEQYF
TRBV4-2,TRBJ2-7,CASSPLREQYF
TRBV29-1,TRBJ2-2,CSVEGGSGELFF
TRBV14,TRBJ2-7,CASSLGTGRNYEQYF
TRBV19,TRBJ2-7,CASSISLGQGFYEQYF
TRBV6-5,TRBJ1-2,CASTDRDRGNYGYTF
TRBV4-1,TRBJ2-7,CASSQDRASGNYEQYF
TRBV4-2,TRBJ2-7,CASSQIGQGTYEQYF
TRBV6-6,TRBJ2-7,CASSYAGTSDYEQYF
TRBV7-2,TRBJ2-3,CASSFMGTDTQYF
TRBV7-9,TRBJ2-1,CASSPGTARYNEQFF
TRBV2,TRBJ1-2,CASSPIGGGNYGYTF
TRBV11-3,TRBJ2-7,CASSSRDTNAGSAPYEQYF
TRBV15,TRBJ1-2,CATSSAPGYGYTF
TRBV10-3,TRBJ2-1,CAISESAVSYNEQFF
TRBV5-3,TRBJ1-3,CARSPTFLSGNTIYF
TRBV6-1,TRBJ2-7,CASSEEAGIVYEQYF
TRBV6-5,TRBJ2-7,CASSGAGGRYEQYF
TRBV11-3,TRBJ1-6,CASSWNRGNSPLHF
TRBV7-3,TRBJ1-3,CASSLTGASGNTIYF
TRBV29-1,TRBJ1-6,CSVRVAGDSPLHF
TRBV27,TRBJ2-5,CASSRLPSQETQYF
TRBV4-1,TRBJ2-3,CASSQVLAGGIYTQYF
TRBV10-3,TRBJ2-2,CAISPSGRTDTGELFF
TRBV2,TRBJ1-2,CASSQKRGGGGGYTF
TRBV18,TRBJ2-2,CASSPPNAGGNTGELFF
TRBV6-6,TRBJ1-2,CASRLGGNYGYTF
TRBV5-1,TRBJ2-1,CASSLRSVASSYNEQFF
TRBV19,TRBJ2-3,CASSIDGIPGQLGDTQYF
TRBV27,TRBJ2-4,CASSFSGPRGGIKNIQYF
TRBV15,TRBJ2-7,CATSRDRAGDEQYF
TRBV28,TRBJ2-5,CASSLDREETQYF
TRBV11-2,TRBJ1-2,CASSLDLDRAGYGYTF
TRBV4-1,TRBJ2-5,CASSQGGGAETQYF
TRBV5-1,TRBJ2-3,CASSTRDSRADTQYF
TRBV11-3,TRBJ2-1,CASSLDHRDSVWNEQFF
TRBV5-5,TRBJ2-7,CASRGAGTVYEQYF
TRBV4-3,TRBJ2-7,CASSPQVSSYEQYF
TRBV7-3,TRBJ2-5,CASSLNPQGLGVQETQYF
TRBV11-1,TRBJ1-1,CASGVGDLEAFF
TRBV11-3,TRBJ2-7,CASSFPQGNYGEQYF
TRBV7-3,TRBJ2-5,CASSKDKWDRGRFGETQYF
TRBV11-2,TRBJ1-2,CASSLDDRVGYGYTF
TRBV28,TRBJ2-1,CASSLLPGHEQFF